The 18 T cell receptor beta chains listed next were all sequenced from one sample in a study of T cells after yellow fever vaccination. TCRdb reprocessed the 5' RACE reads via MiXCR and lists one record per CDR3 protein. In the table there are 95,000 to 150,000 distinct CDR3 sequences, around 7.4% of which are singletons. The sample consisted of CD4+ T cells sorted from PBMCs, taken roughly 10 days after the first yellow fever vaccination. The origin of the receptors is a young man who received the YFV17D yellow fever vaccine.

This clonotype was picked up many times. This chain links TRBV12-3 or TRBV12-4 with TRBJ1-1, with no clear D. V dropped 0 bases and J dropped 11 bases, with 10 bases sitting between them. CDR3 length: 12 amino acids. The CDR3 DNA reads TGTGCCAGCAGTTTAGCGATTTCCAGCGCTTTCTTT. Its translation: CASSLAISSAFF.

This clonotype was seen ten or more times. The gene calls are TRBV6-5 and TRBJ2-2; D is undetermined. The CDR3 is 12 residues long. The germline gives CDR1 MNHEY, CDR2 SVGAGI. The V end was cut by 2 bases, the J end by 6 bases, with 4 bases between. CDR3 sequence reads: CASSYRSGELFF. CDR3 nucleotides: TGTGCCAGCAGTTACCGGTCCGGGGAGCTGTTTTTT.

This clonotype came up many times. J is TRBJ2-7 and V is TRBV28; D is ambiguous. Germline V lookup: CDR1 MDHEN, CDR2 SYDVKM. This CDR3 contains 14 residues. The V and J ends lost 1 base and 6 bases respectively, with 13 bases between them. CDR3 sequence reads: CASSLYVHSREQYV. In nucleotides, the CDR3 is TGTGCCAGCAGTTTATATGTACACTCGCGCGAGCAGTACGTC.

The V and J genes are TRBV4-3 and TRBJ2-6; D is undetermined. CDR1 is LGHNA, CDR2 YSLEER, per germline. The CDR3 runs 14 residues. V lost 4 bases to trimming and J lost 4 bases, with 8 bases between them. The CDR3: CASSLHMGANVLTF. CDR3 sequence (DNA): TGCGCCAGCAGCCTTCACATGGGGGCCAACGTCCTGACTTTC.

This clonotype was counted at least ten times. J is TRBJ1-1 and V is TRBV9; 7 bases agree with TRBD1. The CDR3 covers 19 residues. V lost 2 bases, J lost 2 bases, and 18 bases stayed unmatched. CDR1 is SGDLS, CDR2 YYNGEE, per germline. The CDR3 here is CASSVGTYGTASSNTEAFF. Here the CDR3 DNA reads TGTGCCAGCAGCGTGGGAACCTACGGGACAGCCTCTAGTAACACTGAAGCTTTCTTT.

Comments on this clonotype: This may arise from a read error, as a much more abundant clone is one base away. The genes are TRBV7-8 and TRBJ2-3; D remains unclear. Germline V gives CDR1 SGHVS, CDR2 FQNEAQ. This CDR3 comprises 16 residues. CDR3 sequence: CDSSLVRMGVTDTQYF. CDR3 sequence (DNA): TGTGACAGCAGCTTAGTTCGCATGGGTGTCACAGATACGCAGTATTTT. Filled out from reference TRBV7-8 and TRBJ2-3, the complete variable domain reads GAGVSQSPRYKVAKRGQDVALRCDPISGHVSLFWYQQALGQGPEFLTYFQNEAQLDKSGLPSDRFFAERPEGSVSTLKIQRTQQEDSAVYLCDSSLVRMGVTDTQYFGPGTRLTVL.

This clonotype was recorded at least ten times. V and J are TRBV20-1 and TRBJ2-7; TRBD1 aligns across 8 bases. Germline V lookup: CDR1 DFQATT, CDR2 SNEGSKA (reference sequence). The CDR3 totals 13 residues. The CDR3 DNA is TGCAGCCCCCGGACAGGGAGCTCCTACGAGCAGTACGTC. This translates into CSPRTGSSYEQYV.

This clonotype was counted at least ten times. V and J are TRBV24-1 and TRBJ2-2, with D possibly matching TRBD2 (6 bases). Germline V lookup: CDR1 KGHDR, CDR2 SFDVKD. CDR3 length equals 13 residues. V was trimmed by 10 bases and J by 5 bases, leaving 13 bases between them. This CDR3 is CATGRAGTGELFF. The CDR3 nucleotides are TGTGCCACAGGTCGCGCGGGGACCGGGGAGCTGTTTTTT.

This clonotype was detected many times. The CDR3 is CASSRSPPEQGVGQPQHF. CDR3 nucleotides: TGCGCCAGCAGCCGATCGCCCCCGGAACAGGGGGTTGGTCAGCCCCAGCATTTT. V gene TRBV4-1 combines with J gene TRBJ1-5; 8 nucleotides line up with TRBD1. J was trimmed by 6 bases and V by 4 bases; bases with no gene match: 17. In germline, CDR1 is MGHRA, CDR2 YSYEKL. The CDR3 extends over 18 amino acids.

This clonotype has ten or more counts. The rearrangement joins TRBV20-1 to TRBJ1-5; D perhaps matches TRBD1 (6 bases). CDR1 and CDR2 (germline): DFQATT, SNEGSKA (reference sequence). V lost 5 bases and J 3 bases, leaving 11 bases between the germline ends. The CDR3 has 13 amino acids. The CDR3 bases are TGCAGTGCTGGGGGACACTCCAATCAGCCCCAGCATTTT. This gives the protein CSAGGHSNQPQHF.

This clonotype was counted many times. The junction and the germline gene differ at one end; a read error may be behind it. V and J are TRBV10-3 and TRBJ2-7, with D perhaps matching TRBD1 or TRBD2 (5 bases each). The CDR3 length is 14 residues. In germline, CDR1 is ENHRY, CDR2 SYGVKD. CDR3 nucleotides: TGTGCCATCAGTGAGTCGACTCGGGGACGGAGGACGAACTTC. It translates to CAISESTRGRRTNF.

The table lists this clonotype with many counts. The gene calls are TRBV20-1 and TRBJ2-5; 14 nucleotides match TRBD2. CDR1 DFQATT and CDR2 SNEGSKA come from the germline V gene (reference sequence). This CDR3 is 16 amino acids long. V trimming: 1 base; J trimming: 5 bases; junction bases outside the gene matches: 6. DNA for the CDR3: TGCAGTGCTAGAGGGACTAGCGGGGGGAATTACGAGACCCAGTACTTC. This translates into CSARGTSGGNYETQYF.

This clonotype came up many times. This chain links TRBV6-1 with TRBJ1-5; 9 nucleotides agree with TRBD1. The CDR3 spans 15 residues. V lost 6 bases to trimming and J lost 6 bases; unmatched junction nucleotides: 9. The germline V gene has CDR1 MNHNS and CDR2 SASEGT. Written as DNA, the CDR3 is TGTGCCAGCAGGAATCTGGGACAGGGCGGTCAGCCCCAGCATTTT. It translates to CASRNLGQGGQPQHF.

This clonotype was picked up many times. The V call is TRBV20-1, the J call TRBJ1-2; TRBD1 matches at 7 bases. The CDR3 has 13 residues. CDR1 is DFQATT, CDR2 SNEGSKA, per germline (reference sequence). V lost 5 bases, J lost 2 bases, and 5 bases stayed unmatched. The CDR3 is CSAADRSNYGYTF. The DNA of the CDR3 is TGCAGTGCTGCGGACAGGAGCAACTATGGCTACACCTTC.

This clonotype appeared many times. This sequence joins TRBV4-1 and TRBJ1-4; tentative D call: TRBD1 (6 bases). CDR3 length: 16 amino acids. Germline values: CDR1 MGHRA, CDR2 YSYEKL. Trimming stripped 4 bases from V and 8 bases from J, with 20 bases between. CDR3 sequence: CASSPPGARGEEKLFF. Written as DNA, the CDR3 is TGCGCCAGCAGCCCCCCAGGGGCCAGGGGAGAAGAAAAACTGTTTTTT.

This clonotype was observed many times. V and J are TRBV11-2 and TRBJ1-1, with D possibly TRBD1 on 5 matching bases. The CDR3 is 17 amino acids. Looked up from germline, CDR1 is SGHAT and CDR2 is FQNNGV. V was clipped by 0 bases and J by 3 bases, with 17 bases between them. DNA of the CDR3: TGTGCCAGCAGCTTAGATCTGGGGGGTCTTTTTTACACTGAAGCTTTCTTT. This gives the protein CASSLDLGGLFYTEAFF.

This chain connects TRBV29-1 to TRBJ1-1; the D is unclear. Germline CDR1 is SQVTM and CDR2 is ANQGSEA. Between the trimmed V and J ends, which lost 4 bases and 1 base, there was a span of 19 bases. This CDR3 has 16 residues. The DNA of the CDR3 is TGCAGCGTTGTCTACTTGAGTTTTTCGGCGAACACTGAAGCTTTCTTT. It encodes CSVVYLSFSANTEAFF.

This clonotype has a count of ten or more. The V and J genes are TRBV7-2 and TRBJ1-6; the D gene is possibly TRBD1 (5 bases). The CDR3 totals 14 residues. The germline V gene encodes CDR1 SGHTA and CDR2 FQGNSA. Trimming stripped 3 bases from V and 5 bases from J, with 8 bases between. In nucleotides, the CDR3 is TGTGCCAGCAGCTTTCGAGGGGATAATTCACCCCTCCACTTT. Its protein is CASSFRGDNSPLHF.